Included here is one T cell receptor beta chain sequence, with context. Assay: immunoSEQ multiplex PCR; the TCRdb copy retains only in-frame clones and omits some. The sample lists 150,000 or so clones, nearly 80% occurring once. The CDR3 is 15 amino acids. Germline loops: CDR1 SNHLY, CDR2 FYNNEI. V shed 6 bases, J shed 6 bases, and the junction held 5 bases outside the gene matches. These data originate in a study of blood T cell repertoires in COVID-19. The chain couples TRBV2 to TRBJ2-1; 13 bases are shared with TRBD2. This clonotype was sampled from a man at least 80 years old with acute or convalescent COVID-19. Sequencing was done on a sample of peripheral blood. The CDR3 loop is CASRELAGGLNEQFF. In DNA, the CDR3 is TGTGCCAGCAGAGAACTAGCGGGGGGGCTCAATGAGCAGTTCTTC.